One sample yielded the 15 T cell receptor beta chains listed below, sequenced in a study of T cells in Graves' hyperthyroidism and ophthalmopathy. Authors of the study amplified TCR beta CDR3 regions from RNA transcripts. First-round RT-PCR with HTBI primers amplified the TCR CDR3 region. TCRdb reprocessed the multiplex PCR reads via MiXCR and lists one record per CDR3 protein. The profile shows approximately 490,000 distinct CDR3 sequences, around a fifth of them singletons. Sequenced input: blood. These receptors were taken from a woman in her 70s with Graves' ophthalmopathy.

The chain links TRBV7-8 to TRBJ2-5, with 10 bases matching TRBD2. The V gene's germline CDR1 is SGHVS and CDR2 FQNEAQ. V lost 5 bases and J lost 2; bases outside the gene matches: 11. CDR3 size: 17 residues. The CDR3 spells CASSEGLAKTTQETQYF. CDR3 DNA: TGTGCCAGCAGCGAGGGACTAGCGAAAACCACACAAGAGACCCAGTACTTC. Full variable domain (outside the CDR3, taken from reference TRBV7-8 and TRBJ2-5): GAGVSQSPRYKVAKRGQDVALRCDPISGHVSLFWYQQALGQGPEFLTYFQNEAQLDKSGLPSDRFFAERPEGSVSTLKIQRTQQEDSAVYLCASSEGLAKTTQETQYFGPGTRLLVL.

This clonotype was picked up many times. The rearrangement links TRBV6-1 to TRBJ2-5; 10 bases align to TRBD2. Trimming took 4 bases from V and 4 from J; bases not matched to a gene: 9. Germline CDR1 MNHNS, CDR2 SASEGT. The CDR3 has 16 amino acids. Here the CDR3 reads CASSARLRLAGETQYF. Here the CDR3 DNA reads TGTGCCAGCAGTGCTAGACTACGACTAGCGGGAGAGACCCAGTACTTC.

The V call is TRBV5-1, the J call TRBJ2-1, with 11 positions matching TRBD2. From germline, CDR1 is SGHRS and CDR2 YFSETQ. The CDR3 loop spans 15 amino acids. V gave up 4 bases and J gave up 9 bases; unmatched junction bases: 9. The CDR3 region has the DNA TGCGCCAGCAGCACTTTAGCGGGAGGGCTCGGTGAGCAGTTCTTC. It is translated as CASSTLAGGLGEQFF.

The sample holds many counts of this clonotype. The chain combines TRBV11-1 with TRBJ2-1; 15 nucleotides align to TRBD2. The CDR3 covers 17 residues. The V gene's germline CDR1 is SGHAT and CDR2 FQDESV (reference sequence). The V gene end was trimmed by 5 bases and the J gene end by 10 bases; junction bases not matched to a gene: 12. In DNA form, the CDR3 reads TGTGCCAGCAGCAATCCCCCGGGACTAGCGGGAGGAGGCGAGCAGTTCTTC. The encoded protein is CASSNPPGLAGGGEQFF.

This clonotype was seen only a few times. A junction end diverges from the germline sequence, so it may reflect a read error. V gene TRBV7-2 combines with J gene TRBJ2-5; TRBD1 matches at 7 bases. Germline V gene sequence: CDR1 SGHTA, CDR2 FQGNSA. The CDR3 totals 14 residues. CDR3: CANSLGDSRETQYF. The CDR3 DNA reads as TGTGCCAACAGCTTAGGGGACAGTAGGGAGACCCAGTACTTC.

This clonotype was seen a few times. The V and J genes are TRBV28 and TRBJ2-7, with 7 bases matching TRBD1. The CDR3 loop spans 14 amino acids. The J segment lost 5 bases and the V segment lost 7 bases, leaving 11 bases of the junction unmatched. The V gene's germline CDR1 is MDHEN and CDR2 SYDVKM. The CDR3 loop reads CASTAPGTGDEQYF. The CDR3 DNA is TGTGCCAGCACTGCCCCTGGAACAGGGGACGAGCAGTACTTC.

This clonotype was seen many times. The chain has TRBV7-2 and TRBJ2-5; 7 nucleotides align to TRBD2. Germline CDR1 reads SGHTA; CDR2 reads FQGNSA. This CDR3 has 16 residues. V dropped 4 bases and J dropped 7; count of bases not matched to a gene: 15. DNA for the CDR3: TGTGCCAGCAGCTCCCGGGCGGGAGCAACACGTGGGACCCAGTACTTC. Protein product: CASSSRAGATRGTQYF.

CDR3 DNA sequence: TGCAGTGCTAGCCCCGGGACAGAAAGGTTGGCTTTCTTT. This gives the protein CSASPGTERLAFF. This sequence joins TRBV20-1 and TRBJ1-1, with 7 nucleotides matching TRBD1. This CDR3 comprises 13 residues. With 3 bases clipped from V and 11 bases from J, the junction kept 12 bases outside the gene matches. From germline, CDR1 is DFQATT and CDR2 SNEGSKA (reference sequence).

This clonotype was observed at least ten times. The chain recombines TRBV2 with TRBJ2-7; D is tentatively TRBD1 or TRBD2 (5 bases each). V lost 6 bases to trimming and J lost 6 bases, with 12 bases between them. The germline gives CDR1 SNHLY, CDR2 FYNNEI. This CDR3 has 12 residues. CDR3 DNA sequence: TGTGCCAGCAGCGAGGGGACGGTCGAGCAGTACTTC. Residues: CASSEGTVEQYF.

The chain joins TRBV7-2 to TRBJ1-2; TRBD1 matches at 11 bases. V was clipped by 6 bases and J by 7 bases; unmatched bases: 7. The length of the CDR3 is 14 residues. CDR1 is SGHTA, CDR2 FQGNSA, per germline. In DNA, the CDR3 is TGTGCCAGCAGTCGGACAGGGGGCAATCGTGGCTACACCTTC. Amino acids: CASSRTGGNRGYTF.

In the case of this clonotype: Because the CDR3 is missing its conserved closing phenylalanine or tryptophan, this is likely a read error. V and J are TRBV12-3 or TRBV12-4 and TRBJ2-7; TRBD1 matches 9 bases. The CDR3 covers 14 residues. Trimming took 6 bases from V and 3 from J; bases not matched to a gene: 6. CDR3 sequence (DNA): TGTGCCAGCAGAAGACAGGGGGAGGGCTACGAGCAGTACTCC. Its protein product is CASRRQGEGYEQYS.

J is TRBJ1-1 and V is TRBV5-5; no clear D. Germline CDR1 is SGHKS and CDR2 is YYEKEE (reference sequence). Trimming cost V 0 bases and J 1 base, with 16 bases left between them. The length of the CDR3 is 17 residues. For the CDR3, the DNA is TGTGCCAGCAGCTTGGTTGGTGGTGGGAGGCCGAACACTGAAGCTTTCTTT. Its protein product is CASSLVGGGRPNTEAFF.

This clonotype has only one observation. V and J are TRBV10-3 and TRBJ2-5, with 8 bases that match TRBD1. The germline CDR1 and CDR2 sequences are ENHRY and SYGVKD. This CDR3 has 13 residues. Unmatched junction bases numbered 5, after V lost 10 bases and J lost 1 base. In DNA form, the CDR3 reads TGTGCCACCGCTGGACAGGGCCAAGAGACCCAGTACTTC. Amino acid sequence: CATAGQGQETQYF.

This clonotype turned up a few times. The rearrangement links TRBV18 to TRBJ1-1, with D unresolved. The CDR3 runs to 15 residues. Trimming stripped 1 base from V and 2 bases from J, with 11 bases between. Germline lookup yields CDR1 KGHSH and CDR2 LQKENI. Written as DNA, the CDR3 is TGTGCCAGCTCACCACGGGAAAAGGGTAACACTGAAGCTTTCTTT. Its protein is CASSPREKGNTEAFF. The full variable domain, rest sourced from reference TRBV18 and TRBJ1-1, is NAGVMQNPRHLVRRRGQEARLRCSPMKGHSHVYWYRQLPEEGLKFMVYLQKENIIDESGMPKERFSAEFPKEGPSILRIQQVVRGDSAAYFCASSPREKGNTEAFFGQGTRLTVV.

This clonotype was seen at least ten times. The rearrangement links TRBV12-3 or TRBV12-4 to TRBJ1-1, with D hard to call. The CDR3 consists of 14 residues. Trimming removed 6 bases at V and 0 bases at J, with 11 bases between. CDR3 loop: CASSQEAMNTEAFF. The DNA of the CDR3 is TGTGCCAGCAGCCAGGAGGCCATGAACACTGAAGCTTTCTTT.